The 4 T cell receptor beta chains reported below all come from one sample, sequenced in a study of T cell repertoires in cytomegalovirus infection. Their specific antigens are unknown. TCRdb used MiXCR to reprocess the reads, holding one entry per CDR3 protein. The repertoire holds some 900,000 distinct CDR3 sequences, with 32% as singletons. Sample: cultured CD8+ T cells from PBMCs, taken from culture after CMV antigen stimulation. These TCRs come from a human donor in good health (CMV status not recorded). Some clones in this sample may be carry-over from other donors' samples.

This chain's CDR3 is CASSGDGNYNEQFF. The CDR3 DNA is TGTGCCAGCAGCGGGGACGGCAACTACAATGAGCAGTTCTTC. This chain uses TRBV12-3 or TRBV12-4 with TRBJ2-1; D tentatively fits TRBD1 or TRBD2 (5 bases each). V was clipped by 6 bases and J by 3 bases, with 12 bases between them. The CDR3 length is 14 residues.

This clonotype has more than one count but fewer than ten. The chain is built from TRBV7-2 and TRBJ2-7, with 8 positions matching TRBD2. V dropped 6 bases and J dropped 7; count of bases not matched to a gene: 8. Germline assignment: CDR1 SGHTA and CDR2 FQGNSA. This CDR3 has 13 residues. CDR3 region: CASSPIAGKEQYF. The DNA for the CDR3 is TGTGCCAGCAGTCCCATAGCGGGGAAAGAGCAGTACTTC.

Only a few counts were recorded for this clonotype. The CDR3 is CASSPTGTGDQETQYF. CDR3 in DNA: TGTGCCAGCAGCCCAACCGGGACAGGAGACCAAGAGACCCAGTACTTC. This chain joins TRBV7-9 and TRBJ2-5, with 8 bases matching TRBD1. This CDR3 spans 16 amino acids. Per the germline V gene, CDR1 is SEHNR and CDR2 is FQNEAQ (reference sequence). J was trimmed by 0 bases and V by 5 bases; bases with no gene match: 8.

V usage is TRBV6-2 or TRBV6-3 and J usage is TRBJ2-7, with TRBD2 matching 9 bases. CDR1 is MNHEY, CDR2 SVGEGT, per germline. The CDR3 has 14 residues. The trim removed 5 bases at V and 3 bases at J, leaving 5 bases unmatched. The DNA of the CDR3 is TGTGCCAGCAGTCAGCGGGGGGCCAACTACGAGCAGTACGTC. Protein: CASSQRGANYEQYV.